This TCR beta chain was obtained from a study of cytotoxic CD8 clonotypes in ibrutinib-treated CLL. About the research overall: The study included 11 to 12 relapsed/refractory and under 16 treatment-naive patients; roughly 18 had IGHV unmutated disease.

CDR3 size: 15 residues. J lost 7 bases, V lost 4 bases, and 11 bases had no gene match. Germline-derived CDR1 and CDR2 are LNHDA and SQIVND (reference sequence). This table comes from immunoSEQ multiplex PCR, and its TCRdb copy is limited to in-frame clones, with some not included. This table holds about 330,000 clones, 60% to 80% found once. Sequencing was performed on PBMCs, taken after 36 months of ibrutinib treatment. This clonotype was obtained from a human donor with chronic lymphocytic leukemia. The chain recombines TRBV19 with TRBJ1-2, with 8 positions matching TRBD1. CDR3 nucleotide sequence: TGTGCCAGTAGTACCTGGACAGGGAGTGGCGTTGGCTACACCTTC. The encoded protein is CASSTWTGSGVGYTF.